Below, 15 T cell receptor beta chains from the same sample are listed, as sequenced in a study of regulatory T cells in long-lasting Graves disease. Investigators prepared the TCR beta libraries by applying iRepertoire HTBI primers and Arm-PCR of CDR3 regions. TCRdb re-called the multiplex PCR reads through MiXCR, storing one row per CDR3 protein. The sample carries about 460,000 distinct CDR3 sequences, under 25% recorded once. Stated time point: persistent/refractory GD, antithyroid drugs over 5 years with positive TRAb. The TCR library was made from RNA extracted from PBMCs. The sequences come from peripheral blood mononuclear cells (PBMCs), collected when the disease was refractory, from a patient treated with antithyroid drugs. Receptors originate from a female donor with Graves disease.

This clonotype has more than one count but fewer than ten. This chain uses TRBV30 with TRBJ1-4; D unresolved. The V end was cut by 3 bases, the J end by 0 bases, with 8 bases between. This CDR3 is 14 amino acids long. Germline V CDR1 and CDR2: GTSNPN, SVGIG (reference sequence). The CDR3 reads CAWRLIPTNEKLFF. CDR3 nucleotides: TGTGCCTGGAGGTTGATTCCAACTAATGAAAAACTGTTTTTT.

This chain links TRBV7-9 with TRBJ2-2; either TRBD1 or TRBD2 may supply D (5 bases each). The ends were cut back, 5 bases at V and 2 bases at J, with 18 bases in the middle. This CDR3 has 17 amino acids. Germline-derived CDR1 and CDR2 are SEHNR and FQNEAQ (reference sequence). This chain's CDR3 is CASSPNTGGGNTGELFF. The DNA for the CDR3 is TGTGCCAGCAGCCCCAACACTGGGGGTGGAAACACCGGGGAGCTGTTTTTT.

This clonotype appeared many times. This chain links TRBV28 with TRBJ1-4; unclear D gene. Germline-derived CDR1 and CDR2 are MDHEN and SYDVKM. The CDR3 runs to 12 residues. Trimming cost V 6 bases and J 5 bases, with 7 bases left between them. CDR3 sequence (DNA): TGTGCCAGCAGCCCAGTAAATGAAAAACTGTTTTTT. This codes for CASSPVNEKLFF.

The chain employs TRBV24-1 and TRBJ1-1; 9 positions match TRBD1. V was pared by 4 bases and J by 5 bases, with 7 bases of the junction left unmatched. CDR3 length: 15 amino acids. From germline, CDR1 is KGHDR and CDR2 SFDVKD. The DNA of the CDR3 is TGTGCCACCAGTGACGGGACAGGGAAAAGAACTGAAGCTTTCTTT. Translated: CATSDGTGKRTEAFF.

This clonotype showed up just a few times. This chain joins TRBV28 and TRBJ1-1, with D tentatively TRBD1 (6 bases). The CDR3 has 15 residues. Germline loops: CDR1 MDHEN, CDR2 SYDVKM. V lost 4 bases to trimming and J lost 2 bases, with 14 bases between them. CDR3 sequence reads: CASSSLTGFNTEAFF. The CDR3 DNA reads TGTGCCAGCAGTTCCCTGACAGGCTTTAACACTGAAGCTTTCTTT.

Written as DNA, the CDR3 is TGTGCCTGGAGTACAGGAGACCCACCTGAAGCTTTCTTT. It is translated as CAWSTGDPPEAFF. The V and J genes are TRBV30 and TRBJ1-1; TRBD1 is a possible D gene (5 bases). CDR1 and CDR2 (germline): GTSNPN, SVGIG (reference sequence). Trimming cost V 2 bases and J 6 bases, with 13 bases left between them. The CDR3 spans 13 residues.

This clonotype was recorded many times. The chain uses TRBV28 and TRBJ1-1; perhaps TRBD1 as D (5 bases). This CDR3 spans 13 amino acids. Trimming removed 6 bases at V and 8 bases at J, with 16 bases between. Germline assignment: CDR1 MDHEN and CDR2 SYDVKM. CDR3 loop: CASSHPGGLEAFF. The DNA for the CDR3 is TGTGCCAGCAGCCATCCCGGGGGGTTAGAAGCTTTCTTT.

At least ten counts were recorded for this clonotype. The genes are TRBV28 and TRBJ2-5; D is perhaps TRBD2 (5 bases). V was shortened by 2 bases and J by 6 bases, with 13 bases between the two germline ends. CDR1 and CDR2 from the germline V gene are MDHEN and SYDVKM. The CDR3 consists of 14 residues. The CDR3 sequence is CASSLGSRGKTQYF. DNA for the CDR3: TGTGCCAGCAGTTTAGGTTCCAGAGGGAAGACCCAGTACTTC.

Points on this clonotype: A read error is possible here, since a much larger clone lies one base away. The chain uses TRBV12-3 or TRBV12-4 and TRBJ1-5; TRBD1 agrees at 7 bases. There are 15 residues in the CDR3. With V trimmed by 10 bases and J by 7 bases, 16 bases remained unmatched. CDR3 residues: CATPHRGQRWQPQHF. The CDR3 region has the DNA TGTGCCACACCCCATCGGGGACAGAGATGGCAGCCCCAGCATTTT.

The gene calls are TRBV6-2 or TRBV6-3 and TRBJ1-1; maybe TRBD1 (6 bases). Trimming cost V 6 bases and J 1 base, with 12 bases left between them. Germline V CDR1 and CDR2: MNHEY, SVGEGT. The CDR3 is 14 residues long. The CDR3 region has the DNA TGTGCCAGCAGCCGCAGGGGAGAGAACACTGAAGCTTTCTTT. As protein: CASSRRGENTEAFF.

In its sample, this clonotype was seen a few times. The CDR3 is CSVVGQRQNYGYTF. The DNA for the CDR3 is TGCAGCGTTGTGGGCCAAAGACAGAACTATGGCTACACCTTC. The rearrangement links TRBV29-1 to TRBJ1-2; perhaps TRBD1 as D (5 bases). The length of the CDR3 is 14 residues. V dropped 4 bases and J dropped 2 bases, with 14 bases sitting between them. Germline-derived CDR1 and CDR2 are SQVTM and ANQGSEA.

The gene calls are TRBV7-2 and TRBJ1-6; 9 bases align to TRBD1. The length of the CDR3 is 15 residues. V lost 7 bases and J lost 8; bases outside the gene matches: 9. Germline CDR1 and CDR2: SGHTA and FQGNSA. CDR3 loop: CASTRGDRVYSPLHF. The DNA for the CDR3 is TGTGCCAGCACACGAGGGGACAGGGTTTATTCACCCCTCCACTTT.

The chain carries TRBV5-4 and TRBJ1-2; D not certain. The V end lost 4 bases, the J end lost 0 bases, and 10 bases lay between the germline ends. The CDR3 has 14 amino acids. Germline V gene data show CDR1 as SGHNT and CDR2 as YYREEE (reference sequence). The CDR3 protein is CASSPDGSNYGYTF. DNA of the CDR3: TGTGCCAGCAGCCCGGACGGTTCTAACTATGGCTACACCTTC.

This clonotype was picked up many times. The CDR3 DNA sequence: TGTGCCAGCAGTGAGTTCAGGGGTAGCAATCAGCCCCAGCATTTT. Translated, it gives CASSEFRGSNQPQHF. The rearrangement joins TRBV2 to TRBJ1-5, with a possible D match to TRBD1 (6 bases). The CDR3 runs to 15 residues. Germline V gives CDR1 SNHLY, CDR2 FYNNEI. V lost 3 bases, J lost 0 bases, and 9 bases lay in between.

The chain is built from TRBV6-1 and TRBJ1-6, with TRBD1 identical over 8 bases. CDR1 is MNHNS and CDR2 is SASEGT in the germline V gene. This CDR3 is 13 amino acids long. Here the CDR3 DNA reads TGTGTCACCCGACAGGGGCGGAATTCACCCCTCCACTTT. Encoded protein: CVTRQGRNSPLHF.